These 22 T cell receptor beta chains were sequenced from one sample in a study of molecular identifiers for immune sequencing clone quantification. TCRdb independently ran MiXCR on the PCR reads; one entry per CDR3 protein. The repertoire has about 640,000 distinct CDR3 sequences, 15% to 20% of them found once; the top ten carry roughly 0.85%. Source material: naive CD8+ T cells from blood, with Jurkat cell RNA spiked in. The subset: FACS-sorted CD8+CD4-CCR7+CD45RA+ naive T cells. The receptor set was obtained from a human donor in good health. Some libraries in this study had Jurkat cell RNA spiked in.

With regard to this clonotype: A much larger clonotype is one base distant, so this may be a read error. The chain carries TRBV27 and TRBJ2-5; 8 bases align to TRBD2. CDR3 length equals 16 residues. Germline lookup yields CDR1 MNHEY and CDR2 SMNVEV (reference sequence). The CDR3 protein is CASSLLGVAGQGTQYF. As DNA, the CDR3 is TGTGCCAGCAGTTTATTAGGGGTAGCGGGGCAAGGGACCCAGTACTTC.

In this sample, this clonotype turned up many times. This chain joins TRBV15 and TRBJ2-5, with D perhaps matching TRBD1 (7 bases). Per germline, CDR1 LNHNV and CDR2 YYDKDF (reference sequence). CDR3 length: 18 amino acids. Trimming pared 1 base from V and 1 base from J, leaving 19 bases between. In DNA, the CDR3 is TGTGCCACCAGCAGAGCGACAGGGAGGAACATAGTCCAAGAGACCCAGTACTTC. This gives the protein CATSRATGRNIVQETQYF. The variable domain in full, completed from reference TRBV15 and TRBJ2-5, reads DAMVIQNPRYQVTQFGKPVTLSCSQTLNHNVMYWYQQKSSQAPKLLFHYYDKDFNNEADTPDNFQSRRPNTSFCFLDIRSPGLGDTAMYLCATSRATGRNIVQETQYFGPGTRLLVL.

Comment on this clonotype: This may be a read error, as it is one base from a much larger clone. The chain links TRBV30 to TRBJ1-1; possibly TRBD1 for D (6 bases). This CDR3 is built from 14 residues. Germline values: CDR1 GTSNPN, CDR2 SVGIG (reference sequence). CDR3 region: CAWTWTDSNIEAFF. The DNA for the CDR3 is TGTGCCTGGACCTGGACAGACTCGAACATTGAAGCTTTCTTT.

Remarks on this clonotype: A much larger clone sits a single nucleotide away, making a read error possible. The CDR3 does not end in the conserved phenylalanine or tryptophan, so this is likely a read error. This rearrangement joins TRBV14 to TRBJ2-1; D is ambiguous. The length of the CDR3 is 15 residues. Germline V gene lookup returns CDR1 SGHDN and CDR2 FVKESK. The ends were cut back, 1 base at V and 8 bases at J, with 15 bases in the middle. This chain's CDR3 is CASSQGTRFIDEQFC. DNA of the CDR3: TGTGCCAGCAGCCAAGGAACTCGATTTATCGATGAGCAGTTCTGC.

This clonotype was counted many times. This sequence joins TRBV28 and TRBJ2-7; TRBD2 might be the D (6 bases). The ends were cut back, 5 bases at V and 0 bases at J, with 14 bases in the middle. Germline V gene data show CDR1 as MDHEN and CDR2 as SYDVKM. The CDR3 sequence is 15 residues long. The CDR3 reads CASSQTGGGSYEQYF. The CDR3 DNA reads TGTGCCAGCAGTCAGACCGGGGGAGGCTCCTACGAGCAGTACTTC.

As to this clonotype: A read error may explain this, as a much larger clone is one base away. This chain uses TRBV2 with TRBJ2-2; TRBD1 is a possible D gene (7 bases). CDR3 length: 12 amino acids. Trimming removed 8 bases at V and 14 bases at J, with 18 bases between. Germline V gene lookup returns CDR1 SNHLY and CDR2 FYNNEI. Here the CDR3 reads CASGFFQGGLFF. The CDR3 coding sequence is TGTGCCAGCGGGTTCTTCCAGGGGGGCCTGTTTTTT.

V is TRBV27 and J is TRBJ1-1; D ambiguous. Germline V CDR1 and CDR2: MNHEY, SMNVEV (reference sequence). Trimming removed 6 bases at V and 3 bases at J, with 11 bases between. This CDR3 has 13 residues. The DNA for the CDR3 is TGTGCCAGCAGGACCCTCGATCACACTGAAGCTTTCTTT. It specifies CASRTLDHTEAFF.

This clonotype was counted many times. The chain combines TRBV5-8 with TRBJ1-3; the match to TRBD1 covers 9 bases. Unmatched junction bases numbered 5, after V lost 4 bases and J lost 3 bases. From germline, CDR1 is SGHTS and CDR2 YDEGEE. The CDR3 extends over 15 amino acids. The CDR3 DNA reads as TGTGCCAGCAGCCCGGACAGGGGAGATGGAAACACCATATATTTT. Translating gives CASSPDRGDGNTIYF. Full variable domain (outside the CDR3, taken from reference TRBV5-8 and TRBJ1-3): EAGVTQSPTHLIKTRGQQATLRCSPISGHTSVYWYQQALGLGLQFLLWYDEGEERNRGNFPPRFSGRQFPNYSSELNVNALELEDSALYLCASSPDRGDGNTIYFGEGSWLTVV.

This clonotype occurred many times. As DNA, the CDR3 is TGCAGCGTTCGTCCGGCGGGAGTTTCAGATACGCAGTATTTT. It encodes CSVRPAGVSDTQYF. This sequence joins TRBV29-1 and TRBJ2-3; 7 bases fit TRBD2. The CDR3 has 14 amino acids. Germline loops: CDR1 SQVTM, CDR2 ANQGSEA. V dropped 5 bases and J dropped 4; count of bases not matched to a gene: 9.

This clonotype has a count of ten or more. The chain couples TRBV4-3 to TRBJ2-4, with 7 bases matching TRBD2. The CDR3 contains 14 residues. Germline V gene sequence: CDR1 LGHNA, CDR2 YSLEER. V was clipped by 0 bases and J by 13 bases; unmatched bases: 9. For the CDR3, the DNA is TGCGCCAGCAGCCAAGATCCAGATAGCGGGCTCCAGTACTTC. This gives the protein CASSQDPDSGLQYF.

This clonotype showed up many times. The chain is built from TRBV7-9 and TRBJ1-3; no firm D call. Germline V gene lookup returns CDR1 SEHNR and CDR2 FQNEAQ (reference sequence). This CDR3 is built from 13 residues. The CDR3: CASNTPSGNTIYF. The DNA of the CDR3 is TGTGCTAGTAATACTCCCTCTGGAAACACCATATATTTT.

This clonotype was observed many times. V usage is TRBV4-3 and J usage is TRBJ2-3; 8 positions agree with TRBD2. Unmatched junction bases numbered 6, after V lost 0 bases and J lost 1 base. CDR1 and CDR2 from the germline V gene are LGHNA and YSLEER. The CDR3 has 17 amino acids. This CDR3 is CASSQDRRAGGTDTQYF. As DNA, the CDR3 is TGCGCCAGCAGCCAAGATCGGCGAGCGGGAGGCACAGATACGCAGTATTTT.

CDR3 sequence reads: CASGLNQGTDEQYF. The DNA of the CDR3 is TGTGCTAGCGGCTTAAATCAGGGGACTGACGAGCAGTACTTC. The rearrangement links TRBV7-7 to TRBJ2-7; D possibly matches TRBD1 or TRBD2 (6 bases each). The V gene's germline CDR1 is SSHAT and CDR2 FNYEAQ (reference sequence). The CDR3 is made up of 14 amino acids.

Ten or more counts support this clonotype. The V call is TRBV11-2, the J call TRBJ2-2; D is unresolved. CDR1 and CDR2 (germline): SGHAT, FQNNGV. The length of the CDR3 is 13 residues. Trimming took 2 bases from V and 4 from J, leaving 5 bases between them. Written as DNA, the CDR3 is TGTGCCAGCAGCTTATTGGCCACCGGGGAGCTGTTTTTT. Protein sequence: CASSLLATGELFF.

Only a few counts were recorded for this clonotype. The chain has TRBV7-9 and TRBJ2-7; 13 bases map to TRBD2. V lost 4 bases and J lost 2; bases outside the gene matches: 5. The CDR3 totals 16 residues. Looked up from germline, CDR1 is SEHNR and CDR2 is FQNEAQ (reference sequence). CDR3 in amino acids: CASSSQTSGGPYEQYF. The CDR3 DNA reads TGTGCCAGCAGCTCCCAGACTAGCGGGGGGCCCTACGAGCAGTACTTC.

Many counts were recorded for this clonotype. The chain carries TRBV27 and TRBJ2-3; the D is unclear. The CDR3 totals 12 residues. Germline V gene lookup returns CDR1 MNHEY and CDR2 SMNVEV (reference sequence). Trimming pared 6 bases from V and 6 bases from J, leaving 10 bases between. The CDR3 nucleotides read TGTGCCAGCAGAAGTAACGTGGATACGCAGTATTTT. The encoded protein is CASRSNVDTQYF.

The chain links TRBV6-5 to TRBJ2-4; 7 bases map to TRBD2. V lost 2 bases, J lost 2 bases, and 6 bases stayed unmatched. The germline CDR1 and CDR2 sequences are MNHEY and SVGAGI. CDR3 length: 16 residues. The CDR3 region is CASSYTPAGTKNIQYF. The CDR3 nucleotides read TGTGCCAGCAGTTACACTCCAGCGGGGACCAAAAACATTCAGTACTTC.

This clonotype was detected ten times or more. The chain employs TRBV5-6 and TRBJ2-7; tentatively, D is TRBD1 or TRBD2 (6 bases each). The CDR3 is 14 amino acids. With 3 bases removed from V and 6 bases from J, the gap between germline ends came to 16 bases. Per germline, CDR1 SGHDT and CDR2 YYEEEE. Written as DNA, the CDR3 is TGTGCCAGCAGCTGGGGGCTCGGGGGTGGCGAGCAGTACTTC. It yields the protein CASSWGLGGGEQYF.

The chain links TRBV6-2 or TRBV6-3 to TRBJ1-1, with D hard to call. CDR1 is MNHEY, CDR2 SVGEGT, per germline. V was clipped by 2 bases and J by 1 base, with 8 bases between them. The CDR3 loop spans 14 amino acids. In DNA, the CDR3 is TGTGCCAGCAGTTACGACGGGAAGAACACTGAAGCTTTCTTT. It yields the protein CASSYDGKNTEAFF.

Comment on this clonotype: A much larger clone is a single base away; this may be a read error. The V call is TRBV20-1, the J call TRBJ1-2; maybe TRBD1 (5 bases). This CDR3 has 14 amino acids. Germline assignment: CDR1 DFQATT and CDR2 SNEGSKA (reference sequence). V dropped 3 bases and J dropped 4 bases, with 15 bases sitting between them. The DNA of the CDR3 is TGCAGTGCTAGGGAAGGTCAGGGTGGCTATGGCTACACCTTC. This encodes CSAREGQGGYGYTF.

This clonotype has ten or more counts. V usage is TRBV30 and J usage is TRBJ1-1, with D possibly TRBD1 on 6 matching bases. Trimming cost V 0 bases and J 3 bases, with 8 bases left between them. Germline assignment: CDR1 GTSNPN and CDR2 SVGIG (reference sequence). The CDR3 length is 13 residues. CDR3 amino acids: CAWSVGGHTEAFF. As DNA, the CDR3 is TGTGCCTGGAGTGTAGGGGGACACACTGAAGCTTTCTTT.

This clonotype came up many times. The genes are TRBV27 and TRBJ1-5; TRBD1 is a possible D gene (6 bases). This CDR3 has 13 amino acids. Germline V CDR1 and CDR2: MNHEY, SMNVEV (reference sequence). The ends were cut back, 4 bases at V and 7 bases at J, with 11 bases in the middle. As DNA, the CDR3 is TGTGCCAGCAGTTACACAGGGACGCAGCCCCAGCATTTT. Translated: CASSYTGTQPQHF.